This T cell receptor (beta chain) originates from a study of shared clonotypes between healthy human individuals (dated by TCRdb to 2019 to 2021). For the study in its entirety: The cohort comprised a couple of women and a few men aged 18 to 49 years. For each donor, CD4 naive and CD4 memory were each given three plates, CD8 naive was given two plates, and CD8 memory was given one plate. To estimate repertoire size and how much clonotypes are shared between individuals, the study performed deep sequencing of blood TCR repertoires from five healthy adults. To increase sequencing depth and limit assay-specific biases, different laboratories used diverse techniques to prepare libraries and sequence TCR repertoires. Each donor's leukapheresis produced roughly between roughly 0.85 and 9.5 billion PBMCs. Overall results and qualifications from the work: Because the study included only a small number of donors, the genetic and exposure-history diversity represented was limited. Compared with non-shared clonotypes, clonotypes shared by all four sorted-subset donors had higher generation probabilities. Only blood was sampled, and tissue TCR repertoires likely differ from those in blood. Naive subsets generally had larger estimated clonotype richness than memory subsets. When several donors were compared, the shared fraction of clonotypes was 5% to 6.5% for naive CD4, more than 3% for naive CD8, 2% to 2.5% for memory CD4, and roughly 0.4% for memory CD8. Pairwise subsampling indicated that sequencing depth was expected to affect the degree of clonotype sharing among donors. Rarefaction of sorted-subset datasets indicated incomplete sequencing despite the large sequencing depth.

From the cysteine up to the phenylalanine, the CDR3 has a length of 17 residues. Only the CDR3 region is kept as DNA, spanning 51 bases read in frame from base 1. From the germline V gene, CDR1 is MNHGY and CDR2 is SVAAGI. Between the V and J ends, shortened by 7 bases and 0 bases respectively, the junction contains 19 bases. CD8 naive samples consisted of CD45RO-negative cells that were positively selected for CCR7, yielding a CD45RA+CCR7+ population without TemRA cells. Healthy HIV-negative adults with no recently reported acute infections or vaccinations were included as donors. Every donor was a Caucasian adult living in Nashville, Tennessee, USA. After blood collection by leukapheresis, PBMCs were isolated using Ficoll-Histopaque density gradient centrifugation and then cryopreserved in the vapor phase of liquid nitrogen. Analytical flow cytometry was used to check the purity and quantity of each magnetically sorted T cell population. From each sorted fraction, genomic DNA was isolated and quantified by UV absorbance on a Nanodrop 2000c.

This clone was detected only once. Its antigen has not been determined. No base quality values were provided; no much bigger clone lies one nucleotide off. TCR CDR3 regions were amplified from genomic DNA by multiplex PCR using the deep immunoSEQ assay. Extracted genomic DNA from each cell subset was distributed evenly across all wells of several immunoSEQ 96-well plates, and each plate was treated as a replicate. For sorted subsets, approximately 0.2 ug of genomic DNA, equivalent to roughly 30,000 T cell genomes, went into each replicate PCR. Purified libraries were measured with a Qubit 3.0 fluorometer, size-checked on a Bioanalyzer 2100, and measured again with the KAPA Library Quantification kit. A separate single-read 150-cycle Illumina NextSeq 550 flow cell was used to sequence each immunoSEQ 96-well plate. The published analysis was carried out like this. Because the immunoSEQ output included only junctional sequences and no quality scores, the filtering could not be the same as the filtering used for full-length reads. To assign V/J genes and CDR3, sequences were annotated against IMGT germline references using PyIR, a Python wrapper for IgBLAST v1.9. Reads with weak V/J assignments (E-value above 1e-6), missing CDR3, stop codons, out-of-frame junctions, or ambiguous translated residues were removed. V3J clonotypes were defined as sequences sharing an identical inferred V gene, J gene, and CDR3 amino acid sequence. To compute the percentage overlap between repertoires, the number of shared unique clonotypes was divided by the size of the smaller repertoire. Repertoire richness was assessed with RTK rarefaction, the Chao1 estimator, and Recon v2.1 estimates of unobserved clonotypes. For all TCRbeta clonotypes obtained by the gDNA method from several donors, generation probabilities were computed with OLGA. Not all clones reach the TCRdb copy of this immuneACCESS table, which keeps in-frame sequences only. Checked studies attribute under half of the gap to unresolved V genes and leave the rest unexplained. V, J and clone size reflect that table, while D and trimming were determined from the DNA. For this sample there are approximately 1.9 million clones; around 95% appear just once. The ten largest clones take up over 1.5% of the sample.

The rearranged chain carries TRBV6-9 and TRBJ2-4; the D gene is perhaps TRBD2, from 5 matching bases. The TCR comes from a man younger than 30 in good health. Some clones in this sample may be carry-over from other donors' samples. Sequencing was performed on naive CD8+ T cells from PBMCs. The intended sense of this specimen's cell subset or site label: CD45RA+CCR7+. The encoded CDR3 is CASTPRGPSIAKNIQYF. The nucleotides read TGTGCCAGCACCCCTCGGGGTCCATCGATAGCCAAAAACATTCAGTACTTC.